This TCR beta chain was identified in a study of radiotherapy plus CTLA-4 blockade in lung cancer. The ends lost 4 bases at V and 1 base at J; junction bases unmatched: 4. The CDR3 contains 15 residues. CDR1 is LNHDA, CDR2 SQIVND, per germline (reference sequence). Notes on this clone: The identical CDR3 is also encoded by other nucleotide sequences in the sample.

Ipilimumab CTLA-4 blockade and focal radiation were given to patients with chemo-refractory metastatic non-small-cell lung cancer. Generated by immunoSEQ multiplex PCR, the TCRdb table keeps only in-frame clones and is missing some. The repertoire includes 55,000 to 65,000 clones, more than 70% of them detected once, and 2.5% to 3% sits in the top ten. Sequences were derived from peripheral blood, sampled from a patient treated with radiotherapy plus ipilimumab. V and J are TRBV19 and TRBJ2-3, with 8 bases that match TRBD1. This clonotype was sampled from a human donor with non-small cell lung cancer who had a complete response to radiotherapy plus ipilimumab. The DNA for the CDR3 is TGTGCCAGTAGTAAACCGGGACAGGGCACAGATACGCAGTATTTT. The encoded protein is CASSKPGQGTDTQYF.